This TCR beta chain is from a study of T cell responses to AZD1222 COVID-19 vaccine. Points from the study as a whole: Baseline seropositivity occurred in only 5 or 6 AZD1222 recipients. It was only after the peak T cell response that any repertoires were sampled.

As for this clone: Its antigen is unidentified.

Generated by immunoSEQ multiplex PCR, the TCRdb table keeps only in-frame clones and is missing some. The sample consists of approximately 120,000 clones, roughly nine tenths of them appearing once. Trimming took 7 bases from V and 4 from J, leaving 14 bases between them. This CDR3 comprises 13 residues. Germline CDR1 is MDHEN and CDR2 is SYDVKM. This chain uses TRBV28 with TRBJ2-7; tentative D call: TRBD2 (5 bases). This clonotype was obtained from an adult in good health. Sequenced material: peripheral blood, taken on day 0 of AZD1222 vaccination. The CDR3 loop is CASIPGGKYEQYF. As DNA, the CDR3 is TGTGCCAGCATACCAGGAGGTAAATACGAGCAGTACTTC.